The 23 T cell receptor beta chains in this list originate from one sample, sequenced in a study of response to subunit inactivated influenza vaccine. TCRdb re-called the RT-PCR reads through MiXCR, storing one row per CDR3 protein. This table has about 500,000 distinct CDR3 sequences, more than 15% appearing once. The sequences come from CD4+ T cells sorted from PBMCs, collected less than 25 months after vaccination. The receptors come from a man in his fifties or sixties who received an inactivated influenza vaccine.

This clonotype was detected ten times or more. The chain couples TRBV6-2 or TRBV6-3 to TRBJ2-1; D possibly matches TRBD1 or TRBD2 (6 bases each). The CDR3 runs to 15 residues. V was cut by 8 bases and J by 8 bases, with 22 bases left in between. Germline CDR1 and CDR2: MNHEY and SVGEGT. CDR3 protein: CASLIDGGRRYEQFF. The DNA of the CDR3 is TGTGCCAGCCTTATTGATGGGGGGCGTAGGTATGAGCAGTTCTTC.

This clonotype appeared many times. V is TRBV12-3 or TRBV12-4 and J is TRBJ2-2; 7 bases agree with TRBD2. V lost 3 bases and J lost 5; bases outside the gene matches: 6. CDR3 length equals 15 residues. The CDR3 DNA follows: TGTGCCAGCAGTTTCCTCCGAGCGGGGACCGGGGAGCTGTTTTTT. This translates into CASSFLRAGTGELFF.

The CDR3 loop is CSASPDSGELFF. In DNA, the CDR3 is TGCAGTGCTAGCCCGGACAGCGGGGAGCTGTTTTTT. The chain combines TRBV20-1 with TRBJ2-2; D is possibly TRBD1 (6 bases). Per the germline V gene, CDR1 is DFQATT and CDR2 is SNEGSKA (reference sequence). The CDR3 runs to 12 residues. Trimming shortened V by 3 bases and J by 7 bases, and 9 bases separated the two germline ends.

This chain links TRBV7-3 with TRBJ2-3, with TRBD2 identical over 9 bases. Trimming removed 2 bases from V and 4 bases from J; junction bases left unmatched: 7. CDR3 length equals 16 residues. Germline V gene sequence: CDR1 SGHTA, CDR2 FQGTGA. The CDR3 sequence: CASSLGTAGGPDTQYF. The CDR3 DNA is TGTGCCAGCAGCTTAGGGACAGCGGGAGGCCCAGATACGCAGTATTTT.

This chain connects TRBV7-9 to TRBJ2-1; D possibly matches TRBD1 or TRBD2 (5 bases each). CDR3 length: 13 residues. Germline V gene data show CDR1 as SEHNR and CDR2 as FQNEAQ (reference sequence). Trimming took 5 bases from V and 6 from J, leaving 11 bases between them. The CDR3 bases are TGTGCCAGCAGCCTAGGGACCGCCAATGAGCAGTTCTTC. This translates into CASSLGTANEQFF.

This rearrangement joins TRBV6-1 to TRBJ2-5; D gene unclear. The germline gives CDR1 MNHNS, CDR2 SASEGT. The CDR3 is 13 residues long. With 7 bases removed from V and 3 bases from J, the gap between germline ends came to 12 bases. The chain's CDR3 is CASTRSAEETQYF. CDR3 sequence (DNA): TGTGCCAGCACTAGAAGTGCAGAAGAGACCCAGTACTTC.

This clonotype was seen more than once but under ten times. The chain has TRBV24-1 and TRBJ1-2; D perhaps matches TRBD1 (5 bases). CDR3 size: 12 residues. With 6 bases removed from V and 4 bases from J, the gap between germline ends came to 8 bases. Per the germline V gene, CDR1 is KGHDR and CDR2 is SFDVKD. The CDR3 protein is CATSSGTYGYTF. The CDR3 bases are TGTGCCACCAGTTCAGGGACCTATGGCTACACCTTC.

This sequence joins TRBV5-1 and TRBJ2-1, with TRBD2 matching 14 bases. Per the germline V gene, CDR1 is SGHRS and CDR2 is YFSETQ. The V segment lost 3 bases and the J segment 0 bases; nucleotides outside the gene matches: 2. The CDR3 consists of 17 residues. Here the CDR3 reads CASSSGTSGSSYNEQFF. The CDR3 coding sequence is TGCGCCAGCAGCTCCGGGACTAGCGGGAGCTCCTACAATGAGCAGTTCTTC.

Only a few counts were recorded for this clonotype. The chain is built from TRBV28 and TRBJ2-5; 10 bases agree with TRBD2. CDR3 length: 14 residues. The junction had 6 bases not matched to a gene; V was cut back by 5 bases and J by 6 bases. Germline V lookup: CDR1 MDHEN, CDR2 SYDVKM. DNA for the CDR3: TGTGCCAGCAGTGGCGGGACTAGCGTAAAGACCCAGTACTTC. Residues: CASSGGTSVKTQYF.

The table lists this clonotype with a few counts. This chain connects TRBV20-1 to TRBJ2-3; 12 bases fit TRBD2. Germline CDR1 is DFQATT and CDR2 is SNEGSKA (reference sequence). V shed 6 bases, J shed 2 bases, and the junction held 6 bases outside the gene matches. The CDR3 contains 15 residues. The CDR3 DNA sequence: TGCAGTGCCTTGGGACTAGCGGGTGCCACAGATACGCAGTATTTT. Its translation: CSALGLAGATDTQYF.

This chain joins TRBV6-2 or TRBV6-3 and TRBJ2-7; the D gene is possibly TRBD1 (6 bases). The V and J ends lost 5 bases and 2 bases respectively, with 16 bases between them. This CDR3 spans 15 amino acids. The germline V gene has CDR1 MNHEY and CDR2 SVGEGT. CDR3 nucleotide sequence: TGTGCCAGCAGTCCCAACCTGGGACAAACCTACGAGCAGTACTTC. It encodes CASSPNLGQTYEQYF.

The chain recombines TRBV20-1 with TRBJ2-3, with D tentatively TRBD2 (6 bases). V lost 3 bases, J lost 1 base, and 23 bases lay in between. Looked up from germline, CDR1 is DFQATT and CDR2 is SNEGSKA (reference sequence). The CDR3 loop spans 18 amino acids. For the CDR3, the DNA is TGCAGTGCTAGTTCAGGCCCCAGGCGGGATCTAGGCACAGATACGCAGTATTTT. This sequence encodes CSASSGPRRDLGTDTQYF.

This chain joins TRBV7-9 and TRBJ2-1, with D hard to call. This CDR3 spans 12 amino acids. Germline V CDR1 and CDR2: SEHNR, FQNEAQ (reference sequence). V lost 6 bases and J 9 bases, leaving 12 bases between the germline ends. CDR3 coding DNA: TGTGCCAGCAGGATGGTGGGATCTGAGCAGTTCTTC. Translation gives CASRMVGSEQFF.

This clonotype was detected many times. The rearrangement uses TRBV5-1 and TRBJ2-2; D perhaps matches TRBD2 (5 bases). Trimming left V 0 bases short and J 6 bases short, with 12 bases between. This CDR3 has 15 residues. Germline V lookup: CDR1 SGHRS, CDR2 YFSETQ. In DNA form, the CDR3 reads TGCGCCAGCAGCTTGGATCCGGGGTTGGCCGGGGAGCTGTTTTTT. Its translation is CASSLDPGLAGELFF.

This clonotype was found a few times. The V gene is TRBV15, the J gene TRBJ2-7; weak D call: TRBD1 (6 bases). V was pared by 0 bases and J by 2 bases, with 11 bases between. Germline V lookup: CDR1 LNHNV, CDR2 YYDKDF (reference sequence). The CDR3 spans 15 residues. The CDR3 is CATSRDFQGTYEQYF. The CDR3 region has the DNA TGTGCCACCAGCAGAGATTTTCAGGGGACCTACGAGCAGTACTTC.

The chain employs TRBV7-2 and TRBJ2-4; D call uncertain. V was trimmed by 1 base and J by 1 base, leaving 5 bases between them. The CDR3 extends over 14 amino acids. The germline gives CDR1 SGHTA, CDR2 FQGNSA. The CDR3 sequence is CASSLGWAKNIQYF. The CDR3 DNA reads TGTGCCAGCAGCTTAGGGTGGGCCAAAAACATTCAGTACTTC.

V is TRBV20-1 and J is TRBJ1-3; D is unresolved. Germline V CDR1 and CDR2: DFQATT, SNEGSKA (reference sequence). This CDR3 region has 14 residues. Trimming took off 0 bases at V and 3 bases at J, with 9 bases between the two ends. CDR3 bases: TGCAGTGCTAGAGATCCAGGTTTTGGAAACACCATATATTTT. It specifies CSARDPGFGNTIYF.

The chain joins TRBV9 to TRBJ1-4, with unresolved D. Germline-derived CDR1 and CDR2 are SGDLS and YYNGEE. The CDR3 contains 14 residues. The V end lost 3 bases, the J end lost 5 bases, and 11 bases lay between the germline ends. In DNA, the CDR3 is TGTGCCAGCAGCGCCGGCTCCACAAATGAAAAACTGTTTTTT. Its translation is CASSAGSTNEKLFF.

This clonotype was seen more than once but under ten times. The V and J genes are TRBV10-3 and TRBJ2-1, with 7 bases fitting TRBD2. Trimming took 2 bases from V and 9 from J; bases not matched to a gene: 7. The CDR3 covers 14 residues. Germline-derived CDR1 and CDR2 are ENHRY and SYGVKD. CDR3 amino acids: CAISERGSRGEQFF. In nucleotides, the CDR3 is TGTGCCATCAGTGAGCGCGGGAGTAGGGGTGAGCAGTTCTTC.

This clonotype was observed at least ten times. The CDR3 spells CASSPGAGSDTQYF. DNA for the CDR3: TGTGCCAGCAGCCCAGGCGCCGGGAGCGATACGCAGTATTTT. The rearrangement joins TRBV7-9 to TRBJ2-3; D possibly corresponds to TRBD2 (6 bases). V was pared by 5 bases and J by 6 bases, with 15 bases between. From germline, CDR1 is SEHNR and CDR2 FQNEAQ (reference sequence). This CDR3 comprises 14 residues.

As regards this clonotype: A read error is possible here, since a much larger clone lies one base away. This chain joins TRBV11-2 and TRBJ2-2; unclear D gene. Germline-derived CDR1 and CDR2 are SGHAT and FQNNGV. Trimming stripped 7 bases from V and 9 bases from J, with 15 bases between. The CDR3 covers 13 residues. CDR3 residues: CASTTSRTRELFF. The CDR3 region has the DNA TGTGCCAGCACTACTTCGAGGACCAGGGAGCTGTTTTTT.

The CDR3 region has the DNA TGTGCCAGCAGTCCGCGGGACATCAGTTTGAATTCACCCCTCCACTTT. Protein product: CASSPRDISLNSPLHF. This chain uses TRBV12-3 or TRBV12-4 with TRBJ1-6; weak D call: TRBD1 (6 bases). V lost 5 bases, J lost 7 bases, and 18 bases lay in between. The CDR3 covers 16 residues.

This chain links TRBV6-4 with TRBJ1-1, with TRBD1 identical over 10 bases. V lost 6 bases and J lost 0; bases outside the gene matches: 28. This CDR3 has 23 amino acids. The germline gives CDR1 MRHNA, CDR2 SNTAGT. CDR3 sequence (DNA): TGTGCCAGCAGCCGCCGCCTCGACTGGGACAGGGGTACCTATATTCCCATGAACACTGAAGCTTTCTTT. Amino acid sequence: CASSRRLDWDRGTYIPMNTEAFF.